The next 25 T cell receptor beta chains were all read from a single sample in a study of blood T cell repertoires in COVID-19. Profiling relied on immunoSEQ multiplex PCR, and the TCRdb table lists in-frame clones only, not all of them. The sample has more than 200,000 clones, around 83% seen once. Sequenced: peripheral blood. All receptors derive from a woman in her thirties or forties who had recovered from COVID-19.

This clone was detected only a few times. The chain carries TRBV30 and TRBJ1-2, with TRBD1 matching 7 bases. Germline loops: CDR1 GTSNPN, CDR2 SVGIG (reference sequence). The junction had 1 base not matched to a gene; V was cut back by 0 bases and J by 6 bases. The CDR3 is 12 residues long. For the CDR3, the DNA is TGTGCCTGGAGTGTGCAGGGGGATGGCTACACCTTC. It encodes CAWSVQGDGYTF.

In nucleotides, the CDR3 is TGTGCCAGCAGTTCCCGCGTGAATGAGCAGTTCTTC. Its protein product is CASSSRVNEQFF. The rearrangement uses TRBV12-3 or TRBV12-4 and TRBJ2-1; D unclear. The CDR3 covers 12 residues. With 4 bases removed from V and 7 bases from J, the gap between germline ends came to 8 bases.

The rearrangement uses TRBV19 and TRBJ2-5, with 7 bases identical to TRBD2. Germline CDR1 is LNHDA and CDR2 is SQIVND (reference sequence). After removal of 5 bases from V and 2 bases from J, the junction contained 8 bases not matched to a gene. This CDR3 contains 15 residues. The CDR3 bases are TGTGCCAGTAGTCCAGCGGGACTAACTCAAGAGACCCAGTACTTC. Encoded protein: CASSPAGLTQETQYF.

The V and J genes are TRBV9 and TRBJ2-1; 10 nucleotides agree with TRBD2. The CDR3 runs 16 residues. Germline lookup yields CDR1 SGDLS and CDR2 YYNGEE. V was pared by 3 bases and J by 8 bases, with 11 bases of the junction left unmatched. This CDR3 is CASSEGTSDLVDEQFF. CDR3 in DNA: TGTGCCAGCAGCGAGGGGACTAGCGACCTCGTAGATGAGCAGTTCTTC.

The V call is TRBV19, the J call TRBJ1-1, with D uncertain. Trimming cost V 7 bases and J 0 bases, with 18 bases left between them. Germline CDR1 is LNHDA and CDR2 is SQIVND (reference sequence). CDR3 size: 16 residues. In DNA form, the CDR3 reads TGTGCCAGTAAACGAGGAGAACTGAGGGTGAACACTGAAGCTTTCTTT. Its protein is CASKRGELRVNTEAFF.

The chain combines TRBV5-5 with TRBJ1-1, with D unresolved. V was clipped by 1 base and J by 1 base, with 5 bases between them. CDR1 and CDR2 (germline): SGHKS, YYEKEE (reference sequence). The CDR3 is 13 amino acids. CDR3 protein: CASSLRQNTEAFF. The CDR3, as DNA: TGTGCCAGCAGCTTGAGACAGAACACTGAAGCTTTCTTT. The complete variable domain, with remaining parts taken from reference TRBV5-5 and TRBJ1-1, reads DAGVTQSPTHLIKTRGQQVTLRCSPISGHKSVSWYQQVLGQGPQFIFQYYEKEERGRGNFPDRFSARQFPNYSSELNVNALLLGDSALYLCASSLRQNTEAFFGQGTRLTVV.

The chain combines TRBV13 with TRBJ2-7; D may be TRBD2 (5 bases). This CDR3 has 14 amino acids. CDR1 is PRHDT, CDR2 FYEKMQ, per germline (reference sequence). Trimming removed 0 bases from V and 9 bases from J, with 15 bases in between. DNA of the CDR3: TGTGCCAGCAGCTTAGGCGGGAAACTTTGGGCGCAGTACTTC. This encodes CASSLGGKLWAQYF.

The rearrangement joins TRBV6-5 to TRBJ1-2; possibly TRBD1 for D (6 bases). Germline V CDR1 and CDR2: MNHEY, SVGAGI. There are 16 residues in the CDR3. V gave up 3 bases and J gave up 9 bases, with 23 bases separating them. The CDR3 DNA is TGTGCCAGCAGTTATTTACCCACAGGGCCTGGAGTGAGCTACACCTTC. This translates into CASSYLPTGPGVSYTF.

The chain is built from TRBV6-5 and TRBJ2-6; 7 bases map to TRBD2. CDR1 is MNHEY, CDR2 SVGAGI, per germline. The CDR3 totals 15 residues. Trimming at V came to 4 bases and at J to 0 bases, leaving 0 bases not matched to a gene. The CDR3 loop reads CASSWEGSGANVLTF. CDR3 in DNA: TGTGCCAGCAGTTGGGAGGGCTCTGGGGCCAACGTCCTGACTTTC.

This sequence joins TRBV27 and TRBJ1-6; TRBD1 is a possible D gene (5 bases). The CDR3 length is 18 residues. The ends were cut back, 3 bases at V and 3 bases at J, with 18 bases in the middle. Germline V lookup: CDR1 MNHEY, CDR2 SMNVEV (reference sequence). The DNA of the CDR3 is TGTGCCAGCAGTTTTTATACTCCCCGGGGGGGCTATAATTCACCCCTCCACTTT. Protein sequence: CASSFYTPRGGYNSPLHF.

The V call is TRBV3-1 (or the pseudogene TRBV3-2), the J call TRBJ1-1, with a possible D match to TRBD1 (5 bases). Germline V gives CDR1 LGHDT, CDR2 YNNKEL (reference sequence). The V gene lost 5 bases and the J gene lost 1 base, with 14 bases spanning the gap. The CDR3 has 15 residues. The CDR3 loop reads CASSSPGLGNTEAFF. As DNA, the CDR3 is TGTGCCAGCAGCTCTCCGGGACTGGGGAACACTGAAGCTTTCTTT.

The chain links TRBV4-2 to TRBJ2-3, with 9 bases aligning to TRBD2. Germline values: CDR1 LGHNA, CDR2 YNFKEQ. V lost 3 bases and J lost 3; bases outside the gene matches: 7. This CDR3 spans 16 amino acids. CDR3 region: CASSQASGGFTDTQYF. The CDR3, as DNA: TGTGCCAGCAGCCAGGCGAGCGGGGGGTTTACAGATACGCAGTATTTT.

The chain combines TRBV9 with TRBJ2-7, with a weak D call TRBD1 (6 bases). CDR3 length: 15 amino acids. The germline V and J ends were trimmed by 2 bases and 3 bases, with 15 bases remaining between them. Germline assignment: CDR1 SGDLS and CDR2 YYNGEE. This chain's CDR3 is CASSVTGTSHYEQYF. The DNA of the CDR3 is TGTGCCAGCAGCGTCACTGGGACATCTCACTACGAGCAGTACTTC.

A note on this clone: This specimen includes other DNA sequences encoding the same CDR3. The rearrangement links TRBV7-2 to TRBJ2-1; 9 nucleotides line up with TRBD1. This CDR3 contains 15 residues. The junction had 2 bases not matched to a gene; V was cut back by 1 base and J by 4 bases. Germline V CDR1 and CDR2: SGHTA, FQGNSA. DNA of the CDR3: TGTGCCAGCAGCTTAGGACAGGGGGTTTACAATGAGCAGTTCTTC. Amino acids: CASSLGQGVYNEQFF.

The chain's CDR3 is CASSVGISGGNSQETQYF. For the CDR3, the DNA is TGTGCCAGCAGCGTTGGTATCTCGGGGGGGAACTCCCAAGAGACCCAGTACTTC. This chain links TRBV9 with TRBJ2-5; 8 bases align to TRBD2. This CDR3 is 18 amino acids long. J was trimmed by 1 base and V by 2 bases; bases with no gene match: 13. From germline, CDR1 is SGDLS and CDR2 YYNGEE.

The chain employs TRBV28 and TRBJ1-5, with D uncertain. Germline V gives CDR1 MDHEN, CDR2 SYDVKM. V lost 7 bases to trimming and J lost 0 bases, with 7 bases between them. The CDR3 spans 13 residues. The CDR3 reads CASKTGSNQPQHF. The CDR3 nucleotides read TGTGCCAGCAAAACCGGTAGCAATCAGCCCCAGCATTTT.

The chain uses TRBV12-3 or TRBV12-4 and TRBJ2-1; D possibly corresponds to TRBD2 (6 bases). The CDR3 runs to 13 residues. Trimming removed 6 bases at V and 4 bases at J, with 10 bases between. The CDR3 bases are TGTGCCAGCAGAACGGGACTTTACAATGAGCAGTTCTTC. Its protein is CASRTGLYNEQFF.

V usage is TRBV7-2 and J usage is TRBJ2-7; possibly TRBD1 for D (6 bases). V shed 0 bases and J shed 5 bases, with 8 bases lying between them. The CDR3 loop spans 13 amino acids. CDR1 is SGHTA, CDR2 FQGNSA, per germline. The CDR3 nucleotides read TGTGCCAGCAGCTTAGCGCAGGGGCACGAGCAGTACTTC. Its protein is CASSLAQGHEQYF.

Written as DNA, the CDR3 is TGTGCCAGTAGTATAGAGGGGGCCGGCAATCAGCCCCAGCATTTT. It encodes CASSIEGAGNQPQHF. The chain carries TRBV19 and TRBJ1-5; TRBD1 might be the D (6 bases). V lost 0 bases and J 2 bases, leaving 8 bases between the germline ends. CDR3 length: 15 amino acids. From germline, CDR1 is LNHDA and CDR2 SQIVND (reference sequence).

About this clone: Mismatch with germline at one junction end may stem from a read error. Other DNA sequences in the same sample also yield this CDR3. This chain uses TRBV6-2 or TRBV6-3 with TRBJ1-1; D gene ambiguous. This CDR3 has 14 residues. The germline V gene encodes CDR1 MNHEY and CDR2 SVGEGT. CDR3 amino acids: CASSYSGVNTEAFF. CDR3 in DNA: TGTGCCAGCAGTTACAGCGGCGTGAACACTGAAGCTTTTTTT.

The chain combines TRBV5-1 with TRBJ1-6; TRBD1 is a possible D gene (6 bases). This CDR3 is built from 14 residues. The germline CDR1 and CDR2 sequences are SGHRS and YFSETQ. Trimming took off 2 bases at V and 9 bases at J, with 12 bases between the two ends. CDR3 nucleotides: TGCGCCAGCAGCTTACAGGGTTTGAGTTCACCCCTCCACTTT. It codes for CASSLQGLSSPLHF.

The chain is built from TRBV7-3 and TRBJ2-1, with TRBD2 as a possible D gene (5 bases). The CDR3 is made up of 13 amino acids. Germline lookup yields CDR1 SGHTA and CDR2 FQGTGA. With 2 bases removed from V and 5 bases from J, the gap between germline ends came to 7 bases. The CDR3 bases are TGTGCCAGCAGCTTATTGCGGGACAATGAGCAGTTCTTC. The encoded protein is CASSLLRDNEQFF.

Here the CDR3 reads CAWTRRGEGAFF. The CDR3 bases are TGTGCCTGGACCAGGAGGGGCGAGGGAGCTTTCTTT. This chain uses TRBV30 with TRBJ1-1, with D possibly matching TRBD1 (5 bases). This CDR3 has 12 residues. The V end was cut by 4 bases, the J end by 10 bases, with 16 bases between. Germline CDR1 reads GTSNPN; CDR2 reads SVGIG (reference sequence).

This chain uses TRBV2 with TRBJ1-2; 11 positions match TRBD1. The CDR3 has 14 residues. Germline CDR1 SNHLY, CDR2 FYNNEI. V lost 2 bases, J lost 6 bases, and 2 bases stayed unmatched. The CDR3 region is CASSEWGQGDGYTF. The DNA for the CDR3 is TGTGCCAGCAGTGAATGGGGACAGGGGGATGGCTACACCTTC. The full variable domain, completed using reference TRBV2 and TRBJ1-2, is EPEVTQTPSHQVTQMGQEVILRCVPISNHLYFYWYRQILGQKVEFLVSFYNNEISEKSEIFDDQFSVERPDGSNFTLKIRSTKLEDSAMYFCASSEWGQGDGYTFGSGTRLTVV.

The gene calls are TRBV14 and TRBJ2-1; a weak D match, TRBD2 (6 bases). Germline V gene lookup returns CDR1 SGHDN and CDR2 FVKESK. The CDR3 is made up of 12 amino acids. Trimming cost V 3 bases and J 9 bases, with 9 bases left between them. The CDR3 DNA follows: TGTGCCAGCAGCCAGGAGGGCGGTGAGCAGTTCTTC. Residues: CASSQEGGEQFF.